These 27 T cell receptor beta chains originate from one sample sequenced in a study of CD8+ T cells in alopecia areata. Pooled cells of cutaneous lymph node origin were sorted on CD4, CD8alpha, NKG2D, NKG2ACE and other markers. RNA extraction was followed by reverse transcription into cDNA, which acted as the sequencing template. Sequencing was performed with immunoSEQ multiplex PCR; in TCRdb, only in-frame clones are kept and a portion is missing. The record shows approximately 300,000 clones for this sample, with no singletons present. Sequencing was performed on CD4+ T cells sorted from a lymph node. The source is a C3H/HeJ mouse with alopecia areata. These mice share the MHC haplotype H2-k.

Details on this clone: A single base separates this from a much larger clone, so it may be a read error. Mouse gene names apply. The read is 4 residues too short to cover the CDR3 end, so that end is filled in from the germline J gene. V gene TRBV19 combines with J gene TRBJ2-2, with TRBD1 identical over 7 bases. This CDR3 contains 14 residues. J gave up 0 bases and V 7 bases, and 3 bases lay outside the gene matches. Germline CDR1 and CDR2: FNHDT and SITEND (reference sequence). The sequenced part of the CDR3 DNA is TGTGCCAGCCTCGGGACAGCAAACACCGGG. This encodes CASLGTANTG. The CDR3 in full is CASLGTANTGQLYF.

With regard to this clone: Germline and genes: mouse. The sequenced fragment ends 4 residues before the CDR3 boundary, so the rest is inferred from the germline J gene. The sample holds other DNA sequences that translate to the same CDR3. This chain links TRBV5 with TRBJ1-2; maybe TRBD1 (5 bases). Germline V gene lookup returns CDR1 LGHNA and CDR2 YNLKQL (reference sequence). With 0 bases removed from V and 3 bases from J, the gap between germline ends came to 8 bases. This CDR3 spans 14 amino acids. CDR3 bases read: TGTGCCAGCAGCCAAGACAGGGAGGACTCC. Its translation is CASSQDREDS. In full, the CDR3 is CASSQDREDSDYTF.

This clone has just a few counts. The listed genes are named as in mouse. With the read ending 4 residues before the CDR3 end, the germline J gene is used to fill in that end. V and J are TRBV13-1 and TRBJ1-2; 10 bases map to TRBD1. The V segment lost 3 bases and the J segment 2 bases; nucleotides outside the gene matches: 4. The CDR3 is 15 residues long. Germline V gene data show CDR1 as NSHNY and CDR2 as SYGAGN. The sequenced CDR3 bases are TGTGCCAGCAGTGGCGACAGGGGGCGCAACTCC. Translated: CASSGDRGRNS. The whole CDR3 region reads CASSGDRGRNSDYTF.

Remarks on this clone: These gene names are mouse names. The CDR3 end is not reached by the read, which stops 4 residues before it; the germline J gene fills it in. The chain joins TRBV1 to TRBJ2-7, with TRBD1 matching 7 bases. Per the germline V gene, CDR1 is NSQYPW and CDR2 is LRSPGD (reference sequence). This CDR3 has 14 amino acids. The V and J ends lost 2 bases and 1 base, in that order; junction bases with no gene match: 2. The DNA read from the CDR3 is TGCACCTGCAGTGCATCCAGGGGGTCCTAT. It specifies CTCSASRGSY. The CDR3, in full, reads CTCSASRGSYEQYF.

This clone was found a few times. The genes are named according to mouse. Read coverage stops 3 residues before the CDR3 terminus; the germline J gene supplies the remainder. The V call is TRBV19, the J call TRBJ1-6; TRBD1 aligns across 10 bases. TRBJ1-6 carries the ORF label, with uncertain function. With V trimmed by 6 bases and J by 6 bases, 6 bases remained unmatched. The CDR3 contains 15 residues. Germline CDR1 and CDR2: FNHDT and SITEND (reference sequence). The CDR3 protein is CASTKDRGLNSPLYF. CDR3 DNA (partial): TGTGCCAGCACAAAAGACAGGGGGCTTAATTCGCCC.

This clone came up a few times. Each gene name is a mouse one. The CDR3 is cut off 4 residues early in the read; its end comes from the germline J gene. The chain joins TRBV13-1 to TRBJ2-1, with 9 positions matching TRBD1. CDR3 size: 18 residues. V shed 5 bases and J 0 bases; nucleotides not matched to a gene: 12. CDR1 NSHNY and CDR2 SYGAGN come from the germline V gene. CDR3 region: CASRRTGTGPYNYAEQFF. CDR3 bases read: TGTGCCAGCAGGAGGACCGGGACAGGGCCTTATAACTATGCT.

With respect to this clone: Here the gene names and germline are mouse. The sequenced fragment ends 4 residues before the CDR3 boundary, so the rest is inferred from the germline J gene. V is TRBV19 and J is TRBJ2-7, with TRBD1 identical over 7 bases. This CDR3 spans 13 amino acids. CDR1 and CDR2 from the germline V gene are FNHDT and SITEND (reference sequence). The V segment lost 5 bases and the J segment 3 bases; nucleotides outside the gene matches: 5. CDR3 bases read: TGTGCCAGCAGAGGGACAGCCTTCTAT. Its protein is CASRGTAFY. The CDR3 reads in full as CASRGTAFYEQYF.

The table lists this clone with a few counts. Each gene name is a mouse one. Read data end 4 residues before the CDR3 end; the end is taken from the germline J gene. V is TRBV31 and J is TRBJ1-2, with TRBD1 matching 8 bases. The CDR3 runs 13 residues. The germline CDR1 and CDR2 sequences are GKSSPN and SITVG. The CDR3 region is CAWNPGGWSDYTF. The part of the CDR3 DNA that was read is TGTGCCTGGAATCCAGGGGGCTGGTCC.

Concerning this clone: Mouse germline and gene names are used. The CDR3 end is not reached by the read, which stops 4 residues before it; the germline J gene fills it in. This chain uses TRBV13-1 with TRBJ2-3, with D maybe TRBD2 (5 bases). Trimming took 7 bases from V and 0 from J, leaving 6 bases between them. CDR3 length: 12 residues. Germline lookup yields CDR1 NSHNY and CDR2 SYGAGN. The part of the CDR3 DNA that was read is TGTGCCAGCGGACTTAGTGCAGAA. Translation: CASGLSAE. The whole CDR3 protein is CASGLSAETLYF.

There are a few counts of this clone. Germline and genes: mouse. The CDR3 goes on 4 residues after the read ends, and that part is filled in from the germline J gene. This chain joins TRBV13-1 and TRBJ1-2, with D perhaps TRBD1 (5 bases). Per the germline V gene, CDR1 is NSHNY and CDR2 is SYGAGN. This CDR3 region has 15 residues. Trimming left V 0 bases short and J 2 bases short, with 11 bases between. The sequenced part of the CDR3 DNA is TGTGCCAGCAGTGATGGGCCAGGGTGGAACTCC. Its translation is CASSDGPGWNS. The complete CDR3 sequence is CASSDGPGWNSDYTF.

This clone occurred a few times. Genes and germline are mouse. The read gets to within 4 residues of the CDR3 end, and the germline J gene fills in the rest. The V call is TRBV5, the J call TRBJ2-3; maybe TRBD1 (6 bases). The CDR3 length is 15 residues. Germline V gene lookup returns CDR1 LGHNA and CDR2 YNLKQL (reference sequence). The ends were cut back, 1 base at V and 3 bases at J, with 11 bases in the middle. The CDR3: CASSQAAGDAETLYF. The sequenced CDR3 bases are TGTGCCAGCAGCCAAGCCGCAGGGGACGCAGAA.

This clone has a handful of counts. The gene names here belong to mouse. With the read ending 4 residues before the CDR3 end, the germline J gene is used to fill in that end. Other DNA sequences from this sample encode an identical CDR3 as well. V usage is TRBV13-2 and J usage is TRBJ2-7; 8 nucleotides match TRBD2. The germline gives CDR1 NNHNN, CDR2 SYGAGS (reference sequence). CDR3 size: 13 residues. CDR3 bases read: TGTGCCAGCGGTGATGGGACTGGGTAT. Encoded protein: CASGDGTGY. The whole CDR3 sequence is CASGDGTGYEQYF.

In its sample, this clone was seen a few times. Germline and genes here are mouse. Coverage ceases 4 residues before the CDR3 finishes, and the germline J gene fills in the end. The V and J genes are TRBV13-1 and TRBJ1-2, with D hard to call. In germline, CDR1 is NSHNY, CDR2 SYGAGN. The ends were cut back, 0 bases at V and 0 bases at J, with 9 bases in the middle. CDR3 length: 15 amino acids. CDR3 DNA, as far as it was read: TGTGCCAGCAGTGATGCACAGAATGCAAACTCC. Protein product: CASSDAQNANS. The entire CDR3 protein is CASSDAQNANSDYTF.

This clone was found a few times. The genes and germline here are from mouse. This CDR3 is CTCSADGTDTEVFF. The covered CDR3 bases are TGCACCTGCAGTGCAGATGGGACAGACACA. V and J are TRBV1 and TRBJ1-1; TRBD1 matches at 7 bases. The CDR3 end lies 4 residues beyond the end of the read and is filled in from the germline J gene. V lost 0 bases and J lost 3; bases outside the gene matches: 1. The CDR3 totals 14 residues. CDR1 and CDR2 from the germline V gene are NSQYPW and LRSPGD (reference sequence).

Points on this clone: The gene symbols are mouse symbols. Coverage ceases 4 residues before the CDR3 finishes, and the germline J gene fills in the end. The chain has TRBV1 and TRBJ2-2, with 9 bases aligning to TRBD2. Germline V gene sequence: CDR1 NSQYPW, CDR2 LRSPGD (reference sequence). There are 15 residues in the CDR3. J lost 2 bases, V lost 5 bases, and 3 bases had no gene match. The CDR3 bases that were read are TGCACCTGCAGTAAGGACTGGGGTAACACCGGG. This encodes CTCSKDWGNTG. Given in full, the CDR3 is CTCSKDWGNTGQLYF.

This clone occurred a few times. Germline and genes: mouse. The read gets to within 4 residues of the CDR3 end, and the germline J gene fills in the rest. The chain couples TRBV13-3 to TRBJ2-4, with a tentative D call TRBD1 (6 bases). V was shortened by 2 bases and J by 0 bases, with 7 bases between the two germline ends. The germline CDR1 and CDR2 sequences are NNHDY and SYVADS. The CDR3 is 14 amino acids. CDR3 DNA, as far as it was read: TGTGCCAGCAGTGACAGGGGTAGTCAAAAC. Amino acids: CASSDRGSQN. In full, the CDR3 reads CASSDRGSQNTLYF.

This clone was detected only a few times. The gene names given are mouse names. With the read ending 4 residues before the CDR3 end, the germline J gene is used to fill in that end. The chain couples TRBV13-3 to TRBJ2-4; perhaps TRBD1 as D (6 bases). From germline, CDR1 is NNHDY and CDR2 SYVADS. CDR3 length: 15 amino acids. V was clipped by 0 bases and J by 0 bases, with 8 bases between them. CDR3 sequence: CASSDEGGSQNTLYF. The covered CDR3 bases are TGTGCCAGCAGTGATGAAGGGGGAAGTCAAAAC.

Of note for this clone: Mouse germline and gene names are used. The CDR3 goes on 3 residues after the read ends, and that part is filled in from the germline J gene. The chain couples TRBV13-1 to TRBJ1-6; 7 bases match TRBD1. TRBJ1-6 carries the ORF label, with uncertain function. The junction had 2 bases not matched to a gene; V was cut back by 0 bases and J by 5 bases. Looked up from germline, CDR1 is NSHNY and CDR2 is SYGAGN. The CDR3 has 15 amino acids. CDR3 region: CASSDVGQNNSPLYF. The CDR3 bases that were read are TGTGCCAGCAGTGATGTGGGACAGAATAATTCGCCC.

In regard to this clone: The genes are named according to mouse. The read is 4 residues too short to cover the CDR3 end, so that end is filled in from the germline J gene. The genes are TRBV14 and TRBJ2-3; 13 bases map to TRBD2. Germline V gives CDR1 SGHDT, CDR2 FRDEAV. This CDR3 is built from 16 residues. V trimming: 4 bases; J trimming: 3 bases; junction bases outside the gene matches: 5. CDR3: CASSQDWGGKAETLYF. The CDR3 DNA, read in part, is TGTGCCAGCAGTCAGGACTGGGGGGGCAAAGCAGAA.

This clone appeared a few times. The germline and genes are mouse ones. The missing CDR3 end, 4 residues past where the read stops, is filled in from the germline J gene. J is TRBJ2-5 and V is TRBV5, with TRBD2 matching over 7 bases. Germline V gene data show CDR1 as LGHNA and CDR2 as YNLKQL (reference sequence). After removal of 4 bases from V and 2 bases from J, the junction contained 3 bases not matched to a gene. The CDR3 sequence is 14 residues long. The part of the CDR3 DNA that was read is TGTGCCAGCAGCCCACTGGGGCCCCAAGAC. Amino acid sequence: CASSPLGPQD. The full CDR3 reads CASSPLGPQDTQYF.

Concerning this clone: The gene names here belong to mouse. The CDR3 extends 4 residues past the end of the read, so its final part is completed from the germline J gene. The chain is built from TRBV13-1 and TRBJ2-4; 13 bases match TRBD2. The trim removed 3 bases at V and 0 bases at J, leaving 1 base unmatched. Germline lookup yields CDR1 NSHNY and CDR2 SYGAGN. The CDR3 runs to 16 residues. The CDR3 loop reads CASSGDWGGSQNTLYF. CDR3 bases read: TGTGCCAGCAGTGGGGACTGGGGGGGTAGTCAAAAC.

As concerns this clone: All gene names here are mouse names. Sequencing ends 4 residues short of the CDR3 end; the germline J gene provides the rest. The rearrangement links TRBV13-1 to TRBJ2-7, with 9 bases lining up with TRBD2. The ends lost 2 bases at V and 3 bases at J; junction bases unmatched: 3. The CDR3 runs to 14 residues. The germline gives CDR1 NSHNY, CDR2 SYGAGN. The CDR3 protein is CASSEKLGGYEQYF. The CDR3 DNA, read in part, is TGTGCCAGCAGTGAAAAACTGGGGGGCTAT.

This clone has a handful of counts. These gene names are mouse names. The read ends 4 residues shy of where the CDR3 ends; the end is completed using the germline J gene. Other DNA sequences from this sample encode an identical CDR3 as well. The genes are TRBV13-2 and TRBJ2-5, with 7 nucleotides matching TRBD1. V lost 4 bases to trimming and J lost 2 bases; unmatched junction nucleotides: 1. CDR1 is NNHNN, CDR2 SYGAGS, per germline (reference sequence). The CDR3 is 13 amino acids. Incomplete CDR3 DNA: TGTGCCAGCGGTCGACAGGGCCAAGAC. It translates to CASGRQGQD. The CDR3 in full is CASGRQGQDTQYF.

A remark on this clone: These gene names are mouse names. The read terminates 4 residues ahead of where the CDR3 ends, so the germline J gene completes it. The rearrangement links TRBV13-2 to TRBJ2-1, with 10 bases aligning to TRBD2. This CDR3 spans 15 amino acids. Trimming cost V 2 bases and J 3 bases; bases outside gene matches: 2. The germline V gene encodes CDR1 NNHNN and CDR2 SYGAGS (reference sequence). The CDR3 DNA, read in part, is TGTGCCAGCGGTGAGGGACTGGGGATCTATGCT. Protein sequence: CASGEGLGIYA. The whole CDR3 sequence is CASGEGLGIYAEQFF.

Concerning this clone: Mouse gene names apply. The read finishes 4 residues shy of the CDR3 end, and the germline J gene is used to complete it. At the DNA level, this CDR3 is encoded by other sequences in the same sample as well. The V and J genes are TRBV19 and TRBJ2-3; possible D gene TRBD1, 6 bases. The CDR3 spans 12 residues. Germline assignment: CDR1 FNHDT and CDR2 SITEND (reference sequence). Partial CDR3 DNA: TGTGCCAGCAGTATCAGGGGAGAA. As protein: CASSIRGE. The whole CDR3 protein reads CASSIRGETLYF.

Regarding this clone: Gene labels here are mouse ones. The read finishes 4 residues shy of the CDR3 end, and the germline J gene is used to complete it. The same CDR3 arises from other DNA sequences in this sample as well. The chain joins TRBV13-1 to TRBJ2-5; 10 positions match TRBD2. This CDR3 comprises 14 residues. Germline V gene lookup returns CDR1 NSHNY and CDR2 SYGAGN. The DNA read from the CDR3 is TGTGCCAGCAGTGGGACTGGGGGAAGAGAC. This gives the protein CASSGTGGRD. The full CDR3 protein is CASSGTGGRDTQYF.

With regard to this clone: Gene names are the mouse ones. The read gets to within 4 residues of the CDR3 end, and the germline J gene fills in the rest. This chain uses TRBV19 with TRBJ2-5, with D possibly matching TRBD1 (6 bases). This CDR3 is built from 13 residues. Germline V CDR1 and CDR2: FNHDT, SITEND (reference sequence). CDR3 sequence: CASSIRQEDTQYF. Partial CDR3 DNA: TGTGCCAGCAGTATAAGACAGGAAGAC.